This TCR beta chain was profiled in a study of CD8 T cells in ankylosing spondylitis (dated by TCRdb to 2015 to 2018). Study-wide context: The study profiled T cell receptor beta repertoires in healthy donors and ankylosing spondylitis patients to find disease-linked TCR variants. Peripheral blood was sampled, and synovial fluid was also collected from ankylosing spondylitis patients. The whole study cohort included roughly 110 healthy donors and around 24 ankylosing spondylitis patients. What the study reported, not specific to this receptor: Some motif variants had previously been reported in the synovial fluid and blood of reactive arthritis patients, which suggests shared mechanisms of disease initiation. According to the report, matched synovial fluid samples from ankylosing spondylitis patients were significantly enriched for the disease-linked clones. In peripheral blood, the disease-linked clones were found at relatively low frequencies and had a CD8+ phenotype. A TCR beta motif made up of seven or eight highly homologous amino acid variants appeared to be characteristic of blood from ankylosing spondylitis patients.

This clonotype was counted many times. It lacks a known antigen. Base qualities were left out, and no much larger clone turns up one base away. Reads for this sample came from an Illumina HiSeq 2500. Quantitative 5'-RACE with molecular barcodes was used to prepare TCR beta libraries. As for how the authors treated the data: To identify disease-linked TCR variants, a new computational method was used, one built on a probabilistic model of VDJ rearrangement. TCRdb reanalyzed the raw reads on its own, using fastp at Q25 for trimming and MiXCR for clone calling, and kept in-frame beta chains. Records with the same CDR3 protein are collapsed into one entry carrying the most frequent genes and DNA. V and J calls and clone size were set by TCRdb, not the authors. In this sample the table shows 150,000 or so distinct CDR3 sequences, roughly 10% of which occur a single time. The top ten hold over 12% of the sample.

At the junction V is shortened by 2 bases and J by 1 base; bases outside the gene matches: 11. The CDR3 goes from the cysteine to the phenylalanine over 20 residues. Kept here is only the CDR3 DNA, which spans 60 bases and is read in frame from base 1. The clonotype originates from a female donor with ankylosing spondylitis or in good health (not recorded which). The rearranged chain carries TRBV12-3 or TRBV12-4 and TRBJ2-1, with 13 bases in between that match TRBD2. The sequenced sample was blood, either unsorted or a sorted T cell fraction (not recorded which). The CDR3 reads CASSLSQGLAGAYSYNEQFF. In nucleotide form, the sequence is TGTGCCAGCAGTTTATCCCAAGGACTAGCGGGAGCCTATTCCTACAATGAGCAGTTCTTC.